This T cell receptor (beta chain) was observed in a study of T cells after yellow fever vaccination. Overall study findings and caveats: The booster saw the reappearance of most primary-vaccination clones (around 96% CD4, roughly 87% CD8). Abundant clonotypes (contaminants from the bulk population) could be present in FACS-sorted repertoires. A limited proportion of clonotypes was detected within both the CD4 and CD8 compartments.

This clonotype was found a few times. What it binds is not known. TCRdb re-called the 5' RACE reads through MiXCR, storing one row per CDR3 protein. The sample contains about 240,000 distinct CDR3 sequences, less than 9% of which appear only once. The sequence was obtained from a man under 40 who received the YFV17D yellow fever vaccine. The sample consisted of CD4+ T cells sorted from PBMCs, taken 15 days after the yellow fever booster vaccination.

DNA for the CDR3: TGCAGCGTTGAAGGACAGGGGGCGAACACTGAAGCTTTCTTT. Translating gives CSVEGQGANTEAFF. The chain employs TRBV29-1 and TRBJ1-1; the match to TRBD1 covers 10 bases. Germline V CDR1 and CDR2: SQVTM, ANQGSEA. The CDR3 spans 14 residues. J was trimmed by 1 base and V by 1 base; bases with no gene match: 0. Combining the CDR3 with reference TRBV29-1 and TRBJ1-1 gives the whole variable domain SAVISQKPSRDICQRGTSLTIQCQVDSQVTMMFWYRQQPGQSLTLIATANQGSEATYESGFVIDKFPISRPNLTFSTLTVSNMSPEDSSIYLCSVEGQGANTEAFFGQGTRLTVV.